This passage covers 15 T cell receptor beta chains from one sample sequenced in a study of T cell responses to AZD1222 COVID-19 vaccine. Clones were sequenced by immunoSEQ multiplex PCR, and TCRdb holds only the in-frame ones, with some missing. The table shows 150,000 to 200,000 clones, with 94% occurring only once. The sample in question was peripheral blood, obtained 28 days after the second AZD1222 dose. Receptor source: an adult who received the AZD1222 COVID-19 vaccine.

The CDR3 DNA sequence: TGTGCCAGCAGCTCCGCCGACCAAAACCTAGGCTACGAGCAGTACTTC. It encodes CASSSADQNLGYEQYF. The chain combines TRBV7-9 with TRBJ2-7; no reliable D call. Germline values: CDR1 SEHNR, CDR2 FQNEAQ (reference sequence). This CDR3 is 16 amino acids long. V lost 4 bases and J 3 bases, leaving 19 bases between the germline ends.

The V and J genes are TRBV3-1 (or the pseudogene TRBV3-2) and TRBJ1-1; TRBD1 agrees at 8 bases. The ends lost 2 bases at V and 7 bases at J; junction bases unmatched: 6. This CDR3 contains 14 residues. Germline loops: CDR1 LGHDT, CDR2 YNNKEL (reference sequence). The CDR3 DNA follows: TGTGCCAGCAGCCAATCCCAGGGGGCGCTTGAAGCTTTCTTT. Its protein product is CASSQSQGALEAFF.

A few counts support this clone. The rearrangement links TRBV2 to TRBJ1-5; 8 nucleotides line up with TRBD1. There are 14 residues in the CDR3. J lost 7 bases, V lost 6 bases, and 8 bases had no gene match. Germline values: CDR1 SNHLY, CDR2 FYNNEI. The CDR3 DNA follows: TGTGCCAGCAGACCGGACAGGGCCGGCCAGCCCCAGCATTTT. This encodes CASRPDRAGQPQHF.

The chain joins TRBV5-6 to TRBJ1-1; TRBD1 is a possible D gene (6 bases). Trimming pared 1 base from V and 7 bases from J, leaving 17 bases between. Germline CDR1 reads SGHDT; CDR2 reads YYEEEE. The CDR3 extends over 15 amino acids. CDR3: CASSLRWTATYEAFF. CDR3 DNA sequence: TGTGCCAGCAGCTTGAGATGGACAGCAACCTATGAAGCTTTCTTT.

This chain links TRBV5-4 with TRBJ1-2, with 8 bases that match TRBD1. Losses at the gene ends were 5 bases for V and 4 bases for J; bases not matched to a gene: 7. Per germline, CDR1 SGHNT and CDR2 YYREEE (reference sequence). There are 14 residues in the CDR3. CDR3 residues: CASRFTGGIYGYTF. CDR3 DNA sequence: TGTGCCAGCAGGTTTACAGGGGGGATCTATGGCTACACCTTC.

This clone was detected once. The V and J genes are TRBV12-5 and TRBJ2-1; tentatively, D is TRBD2 (5 bases). The germline gives CDR1 LGHNT, CDR2 FRNRAP. V lost 4 bases, J lost 10 bases, and 26 bases lay in between. This CDR3 spans 17 amino acids. DNA of the CDR3: TGTGCTAGTGGTTCATCGTCTTTTGGACTTCGGGGTCAAGAGCAGTTCTTC. Translating it yields CASGSSSFGLRGQEQFF. Full variable domain (missing parts from reference TRBV12-5 and TRBJ2-1): DARVTQTPRHKVTEMGQEVTMRCQPILGHNTVFWYRQTMMQGLELLAYFRNRAPLDDSGMPKDRFSAEMPDATLATLKIQPSEPRDSAVYFCASGSSSFGLRGQEQFFGPGTRLTVL.

CDR3: CASSIGGNQETQYF. The CDR3 DNA is TGTGCCAGCAGCATAGGGGGGAATCAAGAGACCCAGTACTTC. The rearrangement uses TRBV5-5 and TRBJ2-5, with D possibly called TRBD1 or TRBD2 (6 bases each). This CDR3 is built from 14 residues. V was cut by 4 bases and J by 2 bases, with 12 bases left in between. Germline V CDR1 and CDR2: SGHKS, YYEKEE (reference sequence).

The gene calls are TRBV19 and TRBJ1-1; D possibly corresponds to TRBD1 (5 bases). V lost 6 bases and J 0 bases, leaving 14 bases between the germline ends. Germline CDR1 reads LNHDA; CDR2 reads SQIVND (reference sequence). This CDR3 has 15 amino acids. In nucleotides, the CDR3 is TGTGCCAGTAGACCGGACAACCTTATGAACACTGAAGCTTTCTTT. Its translation is CASRPDNLMNTEAFF.

The V gene is TRBV7-9, the J gene TRBJ2-5; 9 positions match TRBD2. Germline V gene data show CDR1 as SEHNR and CDR2 as FQNEAQ (reference sequence). J was trimmed by 3 bases and V by 5 bases; bases with no gene match: 7. The length of the CDR3 is 15 residues. The CDR3 loop reads CASSRSGSWEETQYF. In nucleotides, the CDR3 is TGTGCCAGCAGCCGTAGCGGGAGCTGGGAAGAGACCCAGTACTTC.

V usage is TRBV9 and J usage is TRBJ2-2; 11 positions match TRBD2. This CDR3 comprises 16 residues. V shed 4 bases, J shed 6 bases, and the junction held 8 bases outside the gene matches. CDR1 and CDR2 (germline): SGDLS, YYNGEE. The CDR3 loop reads CASSPQTSGKAGELFF. The CDR3 DNA reads as TGTGCCAGCAGCCCACAGACTAGCGGGAAAGCCGGGGAGCTGTTTTTT.

J is TRBJ1-6 and V is TRBV7-9; 8 bases match TRBD1. Germline V gene data show CDR1 as SEHNR and CDR2 as FQNEAQ (reference sequence). The CDR3 consists of 15 residues. The V and J ends lost 5 bases and 7 bases, in that order; junction bases with no gene match: 7. For the CDR3, the DNA is TGTGCCAGCAGCGTGACAGGGGAAGGGAATTCACCCCTCCACTTT. Translating gives CASSVTGEGNSPLHF.

This clone was observed once. The junction shows a germline mismatch at one end, possibly a read error. The chain carries TRBV9 and TRBJ2-5; tentatively, D is TRBD2 (7 bases). Germline assignment: CDR1 SGDLS and CDR2 YYNGEE. The CDR3 has 12 amino acids. The CDR3 loop reads CARSAGARTQYF. DNA for the CDR3: TGTGCCAGGAGCGCGGGGGCGCGGACCCAGTACTTC.

The gene calls are TRBV4-3 and TRBJ2-7, with 8 bases identical to TRBD1. The ends lost 5 bases at V and 6 bases at J; junction bases unmatched: 6. Germline assignment: CDR1 LGHNA and CDR2 YSLEER. This CDR3 comprises 13 residues. The CDR3 sequence is CASSDGQGREQYF. Here the CDR3 DNA reads TGCGCCAGCAGCGACGGACAGGGCCGCGAGCAGTACTTC.

The genes are TRBV5-4 and TRBJ1-2, with D unclear. The germline CDR1 and CDR2 sequences are SGHNT and YYREEE (reference sequence). The germline V and J ends were trimmed by 5 bases and 5 bases, with 19 bases remaining between them. The CDR3 is 15 residues long. DNA for the CDR3: TGTGCCAGCAGATCCGGGATTTCCGGGAAGTATGGCTACACCTTC. Protein sequence: CASRSGISGKYGYTF. Using reference TRBV5-4 and TRBJ1-2 for the parts outside the CDR3, the full variable domain is ETGVTQSPTHLIKTRGQQVTLRCSSQSGHNTVSWYQQALGQGPQFIFQYYREEENGRGNFPPRFSGLQFPNYSSELNVNALELDDSALYLCASRSGISGKYGYTFGSGTRLTVV.

This clone has a handful of counts. The chain has TRBV28 and TRBJ2-1, with TRBD2 matching over 8 bases. CDR1 is MDHEN, CDR2 SYDVKM, per germline. With V trimmed by 6 bases and J by 10 bases, 14 bases remained unmatched. The CDR3 sequence is 15 residues long. The CDR3 here is CASSPPGGERSEQFF. CDR3 nucleotide sequence: TGTGCCAGCAGCCCCCCGGGGGGGGAGCGTAGCGAGCAGTTCTTC.